This section outlines one TCR beta chain sequence together with its context. This sample stems from a study of blood T cell repertoires in COVID-19. Study information: PBMCs, B-cell-depleted T cells, or T cells were the source of the cDNA or gDNA that made up the material.

Using immunoSEQ multiplex PCR, the repertoire was profiled, and TCRdb retains in-frame clones only, with some absent. This sample has some 140,000 clones, with 80% to 90% found just once. The sequence derives from a man in his forties or fifties with active or convalescent COVID-19. Input material: peripheral blood.

This chain's CDR3 is CATNRLAGGNEQFF. In nucleotides, the CDR3 is TGTGCCACCAACCGACTAGCGGGGGGCAATGAGCAGTTCTTC. The chain carries TRBV10-3 and TRBJ2-1; 13 nucleotides agree with TRBD2. The CDR3 covers 14 residues. With V trimmed by 10 bases and J by 6 bases, 6 bases remained unmatched. CDR1 and CDR2 (germline): ENHRY, SYGVKD.